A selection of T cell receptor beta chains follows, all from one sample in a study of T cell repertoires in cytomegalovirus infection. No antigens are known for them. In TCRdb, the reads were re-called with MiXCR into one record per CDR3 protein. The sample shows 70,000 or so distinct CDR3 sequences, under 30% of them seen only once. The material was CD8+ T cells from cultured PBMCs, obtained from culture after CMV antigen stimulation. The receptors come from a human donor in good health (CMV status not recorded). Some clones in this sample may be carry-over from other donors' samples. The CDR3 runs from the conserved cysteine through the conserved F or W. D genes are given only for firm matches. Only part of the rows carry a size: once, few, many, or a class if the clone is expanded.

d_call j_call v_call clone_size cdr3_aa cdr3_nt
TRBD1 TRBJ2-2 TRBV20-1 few CSAQSGTANTGELFF TGCAGTGCCCAGTCCGGGACAGCGAACACCGGGGAGCTGTTTTTT
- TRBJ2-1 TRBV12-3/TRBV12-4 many CASRNGLGANEQFF TGTGCCAGCAGAAATGGGCTTGGGGCAAATGAGCAGTTCTTC
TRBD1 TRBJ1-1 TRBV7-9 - CASSLETGRPEAFF TGTGCCAGCAGCTTAGAGACAGGGCGTCCTGAAGCTTTCTTT
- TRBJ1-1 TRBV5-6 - CASSSGMGEAFF TGTGCCAGCAGCTCGGGAATGGGTGAAGCTTTCTTT
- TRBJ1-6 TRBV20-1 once CSARARGSTNSPLHF TGCAGTGCTAGAGCCCGCGGGTCGACAAATTCACCCCTCCACTTT
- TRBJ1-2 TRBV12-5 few CASGSPSTNYGYTF TGTGCTAGTGGTTCCCCCAGTACTAACTATGGCTACACCTTC
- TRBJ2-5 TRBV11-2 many CASTSKGVNQETQYF TGTGCCAGCACCTCAAAGGGCGTCAACCAAGAGACCCAGTACTTC
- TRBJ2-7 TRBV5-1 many CASSEGQVPSYEQYF TGCGCCAGCAGTGAAGGACAAGTACCTTCCTACGAGCAGTACTTC
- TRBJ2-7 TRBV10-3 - CAISEYPQGRPYEQYF TGTGCCATCAGTGAGTACCCACAGGGTAGACCCTACGAGCAGTACTTC
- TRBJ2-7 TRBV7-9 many CASSFDGDTSYEQYF TGTGCCAGCAGCTTTGATGGGGACACCTCCTACGAGCAGTACTTC
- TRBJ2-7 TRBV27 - CASSLSVGTLIPYF TGTGCCAGCAGTTTATCAGTAGGCACCCTAATTCCGTACTTC
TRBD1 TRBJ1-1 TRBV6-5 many CASSYGTGATEAFF TGTGCCAGCAGTTACGGTACAGGGGCCACTGAAGCTTTCTTT
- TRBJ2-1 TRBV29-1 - CSVETPASYNEQFF TGCAGCGTTGAGACCCCCGCCTCCTACAATGAGCAGTTCTTC
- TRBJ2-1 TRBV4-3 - CASSQDTGNEQFF TGCGCCAGCAGCCAAGACACAGGGAATGAGCAGTTCTTC
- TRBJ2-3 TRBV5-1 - CASSLEGPVGTDTQYF TGCGCCAGCAGCTTGGAGGGACCCGTGGGCACAGATACGCAGTATTTT
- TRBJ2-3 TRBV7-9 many CASEGRTFSTDTQYF TGTGCCAGCGAGGGCAGGACTTTTAGCACAGATACGCAGTATTTT
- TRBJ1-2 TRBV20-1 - CSARAWDGTNYGYTF TGCAGTGCTAGAGCCTGGGACGGAACTAACTATGGCTACACCTTC
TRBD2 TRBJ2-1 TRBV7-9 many CASSDTGGRAYNEQFF TGTGCCAGCAGCGACACGGGCGGGAGGGCCTACAATGAGCAGTTCTTC
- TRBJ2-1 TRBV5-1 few CASSSDSSSYNEQFF TGTGCCAGCAGCTCCGACTCAAGCTCCTACAATGAGCAGTTCTTC
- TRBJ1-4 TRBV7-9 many CASSPRYGDGPTNEKLFF TGTGCCAGCAGCCCTCGGTATGGAGACGGACCAACTAATGAAAAACTGTTTTTT
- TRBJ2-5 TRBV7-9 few CASSSLQETQYF TGTGCCAGCAGCTCCTTGCAAGAGACCCAGTACTTC
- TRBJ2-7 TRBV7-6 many CASSLAEDSTYEQYF TGTGCCAGCAGCTTAGCGGAGGACAGCACCTACGAGCAGTACTTC
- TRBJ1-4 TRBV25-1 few CASSEVSNEKLFF TGTGCCAGCAGTGAGGTGTCGAATGAAAAACTGTTTTTT
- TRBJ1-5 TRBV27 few CASSLSKGGDQPQHF TGTGCCAGCAGTTTATCGAAGGGGGGGGATCAGCCCCAGCATTTT
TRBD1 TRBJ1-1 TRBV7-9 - CASSQTGGDTEAFF TGTGCCAGCAGCCAGACAGGGGGGGACACTGAAGCTTTCTTT
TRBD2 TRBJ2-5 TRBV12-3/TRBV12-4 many CASSPGLPKETQYF TGTGCCAGCAGCCCGGGACTACCTAAAGAGACCCAGTACTTC
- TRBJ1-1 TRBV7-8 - CASSLQMGETAEAFF TGTGCCAGCAGCTTACAAATGGGGGAGACGGCTGAAGCTTTCTTT
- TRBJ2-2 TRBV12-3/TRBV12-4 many CASSPPGSGELFF TGTGCCAGCAGTCCCCCAGGGTCCGGGGAGCTGTTTTTT
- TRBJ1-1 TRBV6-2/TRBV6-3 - CASSYTRGTEAFF TGTGCCAGCAGTTACACGAGAGGGACTGAAGCTTTCTTT
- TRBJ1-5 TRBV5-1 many CASSFEGDQPQHF TGCGCCAGCAGCTTTGAGGGTGATCAGCCCCAGCATTTT
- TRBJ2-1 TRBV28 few CASGPFPYNEQFF TGTGCCAGCGGCCCCTTTCCCTACAATGAGCAGTTCTTC
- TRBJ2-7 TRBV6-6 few CASSYNQGYYEQYF TGTGCCAGCAGTTACAACCAGGGGTACTACGAGCAGTACTTC